These T cell receptor beta chains were read from a single sample in a study of shared clonotypes between healthy human individuals. Data came from immunoSEQ multiplex PCR; TCRdb stores just in-frame clones and leaves some out. Of more than 2 million clones in the sample, just under 95% were seen once. The sample was naive CD8+ T cells sorted from blood. The origin of the receptors is a man aged 18 to 30 in good health. Both conserved end residues are part of each CDR3. The order of the fields is D gene, clone size, J gene, V gene, CDR3 protein, CDR3 DNA. A D gene is named only where the DNA matches it firmly. Clone size is given for some rows only: seen once, a few or many times, or a class if the clone is expanded.

d_gene: NA; abundance: NA; j_gene: TRBJ2-3; v_gene: TRBV27; CDR3aa: CASSLKLGWDTQYF; CDR3nt: TGTGCCAGCAGTTTAAAACTAGGTTGGGATACGCAGTATTTT
d_gene: NA; abundance: NA; j_gene: TRBJ2-3; v_gene: TRBV5-1; CDR3aa: CASSLVGQPYTDTQYF; CDR3nt: TGCGCCAGCAGCTTGGTGGGGCAGCCCTACACAGATACGCAGTATTTT
d_gene: NA; abundance: NA; j_gene: TRBJ2-7; v_gene: TRBV7-9; CDR3aa: CASSPPGESYEQYF; CDR3nt: TGTGCCAGCAGCCCTCCTGGGGAATCCTACGAGCAGTACTTC
d_gene: NA; abundance: NA; j_gene: TRBJ2-7; v_gene: TRBV9; CDR3aa: CASSPQGRAEQYEQYF; CDR3nt: TGTGCCAGCAGCCCCCAAGGACGGGCAGAACAATACGAGCAGTACTTC
d_gene: TRBD1; abundance: once; j_gene: TRBJ2-7; v_gene: TRBV11-2; CDR3aa: CASSPTGGQGYEQYF; CDR3nt: TGTGCCAGCAGCCCAACCGGGGGACAGGGCTACGAGCAGTACTTC
d_gene: TRBD1; abundance: NA; j_gene: TRBJ2-7; v_gene: TRBV5-1; CDR3aa: CASSLKGAAPYEQYF; CDR3nt: TGCGCCAGCAGCTTGAAGGGGGCCGCCCCCTACGAGCAGTACTTC
d_gene: NA; abundance: once; j_gene: TRBJ2-7; v_gene: TRBV27; CDR3aa: CASSSLEGGGPSYEQYF; CDR3nt: TGTGCCAGCAGTTCCCTGGAAGGAGGGGGGCCCTCCTACGAGCAGTACTTC
d_gene: TRBD2; abundance: NA; j_gene: TRBJ2-7; v_gene: TRBV9; CDR3aa: CASSVGASGTYEQYF; CDR3nt: TGTGCCAGCAGCGTAGGGGCTAGCGGGACTTACGAGCAGTACTTC
d_gene: NA; abundance: NA; j_gene: TRBJ1-1; v_gene: TRBV2; CDR3aa: CASSEGGSRAFF; CDR3nt: TGTGCCAGCAGTGAGGGGGGGAGCCGAGCTTTCTTT
d_gene: NA; abundance: NA; j_gene: TRBJ1-2; v_gene: TRBV10-2; CDR3aa: CASSSEPAYGYTF; CDR3nt: TGCGCCAGCTCCTCCGAGCCCGCCTATGGCTACACCTTC
d_gene: TRBD2; abundance: NA; j_gene: TRBJ2-1; v_gene: TRBV4-1; CDR3aa: CASSQVLAGALVEQFF; CDR3nt: TGCGCCAGCAGCCAGGTACTAGCGGGAGCATTAGTTGAGCAGTTCTTC
d_gene: NA; abundance: NA; j_gene: TRBJ1-6; v_gene: TRBV27; CDR3aa: CASSWGSDDSPLHF; CDR3nt: TGTGCCAGCAGTTGGGGAAGTGATGATTCACCCCTCCACTTT
d_gene: TRBD2; abundance: NA; j_gene: TRBJ2-1; v_gene: TRBV2; CDR3aa: CASSEPLADLYNEQFF; CDR3nt: TGTGCCAGCAGTGAACCACTAGCGGATCTCTACAATGAGCAGTTCTTC
d_gene: TRBD1; abundance: NA; j_gene: TRBJ1-1; v_gene: TRBV9; CDR3aa: CASSAGGQGNTEAFF; CDR3nt: TGTGCCAGCAGCGCGGGGGGACAGGGGAACACTGAAGCTTTCTTT
d_gene: NA; abundance: NA; j_gene: TRBJ2-7; v_gene: TRBV6-1; CDR3aa: CASSEYGGYEQYF; CDR3nt: TGTGCCAGCAGTGAGTACGGGGGCTACGAGCAGTACTTC
d_gene: TRBD2; abundance: NA; j_gene: TRBJ2-7; v_gene: TRBV6-5; CDR3aa: CASRALAGSSYEQYF; CDR3nt: TGTGCCAGCAGGGCCCTAGCGGGGTCCTCCTACGAGCAGTACTTC
d_gene: NA; abundance: NA; j_gene: TRBJ2-7; v_gene: TRBV7-2; CDR3aa: CASSLFNRDHYEQYF; CDR3nt: TGTGCCAGCAGCTTATTTAACAGGGACCACTACGAGCAGTACTTC
d_gene: TRBD1; abundance: NA; j_gene: TRBJ2-7; v_gene: TRBV7-9; CDR3aa: CASRSPGQGGHEQYF; CDR3nt: TGTGCCAGCAGATCACCGGGACAGGGAGGCCACGAGCAGTACTTC
d_gene: NA; abundance: NA; j_gene: TRBJ2-7; v_gene: TRBV30; CDR3aa: CAWSVIGHAYEQYF; CDR3nt: TGTGCCTGGAGTGTCATCGGGCACGCCTACGAGCAGTACTTC
d_gene: TRBD1; abundance: NA; j_gene: TRBJ2-1; v_gene: TRBV2; CDR3aa: CASGEQGAVEQFF; CDR3nt: TGTGCCAGCGGGGAGCAGGGGGCTGTTGAGCAGTTCTTC
d_gene: NA; abundance: NA; j_gene: TRBJ2-7; v_gene: TRBV28; CDR3aa: CASSSLGWAGAYEQYF; CDR3nt: TGTGCCAGCAGTTCCCTAGGGTGGGCAGGCGCCTACGAGCAGTACTTC
d_gene: NA; abundance: NA; j_gene: TRBJ1-6; v_gene: TRBV9; CDR3aa: CASSLMRDTPLHF; CDR3nt: TGTGCCAGCAGCCTGATGAGGGATACACCCCTCCACTTT
d_gene: NA; abundance: NA; j_gene: TRBJ1-1; v_gene: TRBV4-3; CDR3aa: CASSPETPGDTEAFF; CDR3nt: TGCGCCAGCAGCCCAGAAACACCCGGGGACACTGAAGCTTTCTTT
d_gene: NA; abundance: NA; j_gene: TRBJ1-1; v_gene: TRBV5-6; CDR3aa: CASSNDGTEAFF; CDR3nt: TGTGCCAGCAGCAACGACGGCACTGAAGCTTTCTTT
d_gene: NA; abundance: NA; j_gene: TRBJ2-7; v_gene: TRBV5-5; CDR3aa: CASTYTGQAYEQYF; CDR3nt: TGTGCCAGCACTTACACGGGGCAGGCCTACGAGCAGTACTTC
d_gene: TRBD1; abundance: NA; j_gene: TRBJ2-7; v_gene: TRBV7-2; CDR3aa: CASSISGTGFSYEQYF; CDR3nt: TGTGCCAGCAGCATTTCCGGGACAGGCTTCTCCTACGAGCAGTACTTC
d_gene: NA; abundance: NA; j_gene: TRBJ1-2; v_gene: TRBV6-6; CDR3aa: CASSDETAYYGYTF; CDR3nt: TGTGCCAGCAGTGACGAGACCGCCTACTATGGCTACACCTTC
d_gene: NA; abundance: NA; j_gene: TRBJ1-1; v_gene: TRBV6-5; CDR3aa: CASRTGSNTEAFF; CDR3nt: TGTGCCAGCAGAACAGGATCGAACACTGAAGCTTTCTTT
d_gene: NA; abundance: NA; j_gene: TRBJ2-7; v_gene: TRBV5-1; CDR3aa: CASSEDLTGRVSYEQYF; CDR3nt: TGCGCCAGCAGCGAAGATCTTACAGGCCGCGTCTCCTACGAGCAGTACTTC
d_gene: NA; abundance: NA; j_gene: TRBJ2-3; v_gene: TRBV5-4; CDR3aa: CASDLLMGPFRGGTDTQYF; CDR3nt: TGTGCCAGCGACCTACTAATGGGACCATTTCGGGGTGGCACAGATACGCAGTATTTT
d_gene: TRBD2; abundance: NA; j_gene: TRBJ2-1; v_gene: TRBV27; CDR3aa: CASSLTASGSTEQFF; CDR3nt: TGTGCCAGCAGTTTAACAGCTAGCGGGAGTACTGAGCAGTTCTTC
d_gene: NA; abundance: NA; j_gene: TRBJ1-3; v_gene: TRBV7-9; CDR3aa: CASSLSVVSGNTIYF; CDR3nt: TGTGCCAGCAGCTTATCAGTCGTCTCTGGAAACACCATATATTTT